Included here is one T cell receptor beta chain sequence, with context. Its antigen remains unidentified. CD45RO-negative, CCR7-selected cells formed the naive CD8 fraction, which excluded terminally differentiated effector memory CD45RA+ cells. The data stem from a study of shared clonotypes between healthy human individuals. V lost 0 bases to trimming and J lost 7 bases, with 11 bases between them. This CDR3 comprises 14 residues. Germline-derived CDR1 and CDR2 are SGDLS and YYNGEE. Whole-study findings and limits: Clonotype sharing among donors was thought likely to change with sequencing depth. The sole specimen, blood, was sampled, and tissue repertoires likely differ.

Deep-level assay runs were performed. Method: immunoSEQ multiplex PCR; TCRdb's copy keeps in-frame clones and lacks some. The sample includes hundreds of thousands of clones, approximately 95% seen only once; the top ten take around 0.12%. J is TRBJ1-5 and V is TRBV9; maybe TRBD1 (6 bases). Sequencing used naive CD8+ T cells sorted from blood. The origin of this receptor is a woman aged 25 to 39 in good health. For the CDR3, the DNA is TGTGCCAGCAGCGTAGGGGACAACTACCAGCCCCAGCATTTT. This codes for CASSVGDNYQPQHF.